Below are 31 T cell receptor beta chains sequenced from a single sample in a study of a mutant IDH1 vaccine in newly diagnosed glioma. These receptors have no identified antigens. Libraries were prepared by immunoSEQ multiplex PCR; TCRdb keeps only in-frame clonotypes and omits some of them. The profile shows approximately 41,000 clones, roughly 79% of them singletons. Time point denoted: week 23, last vaccination. Every vaccine dose comprised 300 ug of mutant IDH1 20-mer peptide plus topical imiquimod. The source material was PBMCs, sampled from a glioma patient whose treatment included an IDH1 peptide vaccine. The receptors derive from a man in his forties with glioma.

The chain joins TRBV18 to TRBJ1-5; no definite D call. The CDR3 loop spans 16 amino acids. The V end was cut by 3 bases, the J end by 7 bases, with 19 bases between. The germline V gene has CDR1 KGHSH and CDR2 LQKENI. For the CDR3, the DNA is TGTGCCAGCTCACCGGGGATTGTGGCGCCGAACCAGCCCCAGCATTTT. It codes for CASSPGIVAPNQPQHF.

The chain combines TRBV4-1 with TRBJ2-7; 11 nucleotides line up with TRBD2. CDR3 length: 16 amino acids. The germline V gene encodes CDR1 MGHRA and CDR2 YSYEKL. The trim removed 2 bases at V and 2 bases at J, leaving 5 bases unmatched. CDR3 coding DNA: TGCGCCAGCAGCCAATTGACTAGCGGGACTACCTACGAGCAGTACTTC. Encoded protein: CASSQLTSGTTYEQYF.

This sequence joins TRBV10-3 and TRBJ1-5; D ambiguous. V was shortened by 3 bases and J by 4 bases, with 4 bases between the two germline ends. The CDR3 has 12 residues. Germline CDR1 and CDR2: ENHRY and SYGVKD. CDR3 sequence: CAISEPNQPQHF. The CDR3 DNA follows: TGTGCCATCAGTGAACCAAATCAGCCCCAGCATTTT.

This chain uses TRBV10-3 with TRBJ1-1, with 9 bases fitting TRBD1. This CDR3 spans 17 amino acids. V shed 0 bases, J shed 4 bases, and the junction held 9 bases outside the gene matches. Germline V gene data show CDR1 as ENHRY and CDR2 as SYGVKD. The CDR3 sequence: CAISESVGQGLRTEAFF. The CDR3 nucleotides read TGTGCCATCAGTGAGTCGGTGGGACAGGGTTTGCGCACTGAAGCTTTCTTT.

The chain is built from TRBV11-2 and TRBJ2-7; D is ambiguous. From germline, CDR1 is SGHAT and CDR2 FQNNGV. Trimming removed 6 bases at V and 7 bases at J, with 13 bases between. CDR3 length: 12 amino acids. The CDR3 nucleotides are TGTGCCAGCAGGCCATACTATTGGGAGCAGTACTTC. Translation gives CASRPYYWEQYF.

The chain links TRBV4-3 to TRBJ2-7; weak D call: TRBD1 (5 bases). V dropped 3 bases and J dropped 2 bases, with 11 bases sitting between them. Germline assignment: CDR1 LGHNA and CDR2 YSLEER. The CDR3 runs to 14 residues. The CDR3 sequence is CASSHREGAYEQYF. The CDR3 DNA follows: TGCGCCAGCAGCCATAGGGAAGGGGCCTACGAGCAGTACTTC.

The chain links TRBV25-1 to TRBJ2-1; D is unclear. Trimming left V 2 bases short and J 2 bases short, with 7 bases between. Germline-derived CDR1 and CDR2 are MGHDK and SYGVNS. CDR3 length: 14 residues. In DNA form, the CDR3 reads TGTGCCAGCAGTGAAAGCTCAACCTACAATGAGCAGTTCTTC. It specifies CASSESSTYNEQFF.

For this clone: The sample contains more than one DNA sequence encoding this CDR3. The chain links TRBV7-2 to TRBJ1-5; no clear D gene. V dropped 5 bases and J dropped 2 bases, with 7 bases sitting between them. This CDR3 region has 13 residues. From germline, CDR1 is SGHTA and CDR2 FQGNSA. Written as DNA, the CDR3 is TGTGCCAGCAGCCACGGAGGCAATCAGCCCCAGCATTTT. Translation gives CASSHGGNQPQHF. The variable domain in full, with the rest retrieved from reference TRBV7-2 and TRBJ1-5, is GAGVSQSPSNKVTEKGKDVELRCDPISGHTALYWYRQSLGQGLEFLIYFQGNSAPDKSGLPSDRFSAERTGGSVSTLTIQRTQQEDSAVYLCASSHGGNQPQHFGDGTRLSIL.

The rearrangement links TRBV9 to TRBJ2-2, with 11 bases fitting TRBD2. Per germline, CDR1 SGDLS and CDR2 YYNGEE. With 1 base clipped from V and 4 bases from J, the junction kept 9 bases outside the gene matches. This CDR3 has 18 amino acids. The chain's CDR3 is CASSVTSLLAGATGELFF. DNA for the CDR3: TGTGCCAGCAGCGTAACGTCCCTACTAGCGGGAGCCACCGGGGAGCTGTTTTTT.

V usage is TRBV7-2 and J usage is TRBJ2-3; D remains ambiguous. This CDR3 region has 12 residues. The V gene's germline CDR1 is SGHTA and CDR2 FQGNSA. The germline V and J ends were trimmed by 6 bases and 6 bases, with 10 bases remaining between them. The CDR3 nucleotides read TGTGCCAGCAGTGTATATCCGGATACGCAGTATTTT. Its protein is CASSVYPDTQYF.

Regarding this clone: A junction end diverges from the germline sequence, so it may reflect a read error. This sample includes further DNA sequences coding for the same CDR3. The chain is built from TRBV15 and TRBJ2-7; TRBD1 is a possible D gene (6 bases). The germline V gene encodes CDR1 LNHNV and CDR2 YYDKDF (reference sequence). The CDR3 contains 14 residues. This CDR3 reads CATSVRRGSYEQYF. CDR3 nucleotides: TGCGCCACCAGCGTCCGCAGGGGTTCCTACGAGCAGTACTTC. Supplemented by reference TRBV15 and TRBJ2-7, the full variable domain reads DAMVIQNPRYQVTQFGKPVTLSCSQTLNHNVMYWYQQKSSQAPKLLFHYYDKDFNNEADTPDNFQSRRPNTSFCFLDIRSPGLGDTAMYLCATSVRRGSYEQYFGPGTRLTVT.

The chain couples TRBV4-1 to TRBJ2-5; 8 bases are shared with TRBD2. Germline CDR1 MGHRA, CDR2 YSYEKL. The trim removed 3 bases at V and 1 base at J, leaving 4 bases unmatched. The CDR3 is 15 amino acids. CDR3 sequence reads: CASSQGTSGQETQYF. The CDR3, as DNA: TGCGCCAGCAGCCAGGGTACTAGCGGCCAAGAGACCCAGTACTTC.

The chain employs TRBV2 and TRBJ1-5; D is unclear. The CDR3 consists of 14 residues. With 4 bases removed from V and 2 bases from J, the gap between germline ends came to 9 bases. Germline assignment: CDR1 SNHLY and CDR2 FYNNEI. DNA of the CDR3: TGTGCCAGCAGTGGAATGGGCGGCAATCAGCCCCAGCATTTT. Translating it yields CASSGMGGNQPQHF.

A single count supports this clone. The chain uses TRBV7-8 and TRBJ1-2, with no clear D. Trimming removed 5 bases at V and 5 bases at J, with 15 bases between. This CDR3 region has 14 residues. Germline V gene data show CDR1 as SGHVS and CDR2 as FQNEAQ. CDR3 DNA: TGTGCCAGCAGCCCCGGCGGTCGGGGATATGGCTACACCTTC. Encoded protein: CASSPGGRGYGYTF.

This clone is judged medium-sized (0.01 to 0.1%). The chain links TRBV6-4 to TRBJ2-3; D ambiguous. The germline CDR1 and CDR2 sequences are MRHNA and SNTAGT. The CDR3 is 13 amino acids. V shed 6 bases and J shed 3 bases, with 10 bases lying between them. The CDR3 here is CASSPSYTDTQYF. The DNA of the CDR3 is TGTGCCAGCAGCCCCTCCTATACAGATACGCAGTATTTT.

The rearrangement joins TRBV2 to TRBJ2-1; 7 bases line up with TRBD2. Germline V gene data show CDR1 as SNHLY and CDR2 as FYNNEI. With V trimmed by 6 bases and J by 4 bases, 3 bases remained unmatched. The CDR3 length is 13 residues. As DNA, the CDR3 is TGTGCCAGCAGAACTAGCGCGTACAATGAGCAGTTCTTC. Amino acids: CASRTSAYNEQFF.

The V call is TRBV20-1, the J call TRBJ2-7; D unresolved. This CDR3 is built from 11 residues. From germline, CDR1 is DFQATT and CDR2 SNEGSKA (reference sequence). Trimming stripped 2 bases from V and 7 bases from J, with 9 bases between. DNA of the CDR3: TGCAGTGCTAGAAGGTCCGGGGAGCAGTACTTC. It codes for CSARRSGEQYF.

This chain links TRBV18 with TRBJ2-1; tentative D call: TRBD2 (5 bases). Per the germline V gene, CDR1 is KGHSH and CDR2 is LQKENI. V gave up 2 bases and J gave up 0 bases, with 14 bases separating them. The CDR3 is made up of 17 amino acids. CDR3 coding DNA: TGTGCCAGCTCACCATCGGACTTGCGGCTCTCCTACAATGAGCAGTTCTTC. This translates into CASSPSDLRLSYNEQFF.

The chain joins TRBV19 to TRBJ2-6; 9 nucleotides agree with TRBD1. J was trimmed by 3 bases and V by 2 bases; bases with no gene match: 11. In germline, CDR1 is LNHDA, CDR2 SQIVND (reference sequence). There are 19 residues in the CDR3. This CDR3 is CASSITRAGTGFGANVLTF. CDR3 nucleotides: TGTGCCAGTAGTATAACCCGAGCCGGGACAGGGTTTGGGGCCAACGTCCTGACTTTC.

V is TRBV6-6 and J is TRBJ2-3, with D unresolved. Germline V gene sequence: CDR1 MNHNY, CDR2 SVGAGI (reference sequence). Trimming took off 6 bases at V and 5 bases at J, with 9 bases between the two ends. This CDR3 comprises 12 residues. The CDR3 loop is CASSTLGDTQYF. CDR3 nucleotides: TGTGCCAGCAGCACCCTTGGAGATACGCAGTATTTT.

A few counts support this clone. The rearrangement links TRBV14 to TRBJ2-2, with 8 bases identical to TRBD1. Unmatched junction bases numbered 8, after V lost 4 bases and J lost 7 bases. CDR3 length: 15 amino acids. Germline V gene data show CDR1 as SGHDN and CDR2 as FVKESK. The chain's CDR3 is CASSPRPTGVGELFF. The CDR3 region has the DNA TGTGCCAGCAGCCCAAGACCGACAGGGGTCGGGGAGCTGTTTTTT.

This clone was counted only a few times. The rearrangement joins TRBV2 to TRBJ1-1; possible D gene TRBD1, 5 bases. Germline V gene sequence: CDR1 SNHLY, CDR2 FYNNEI. The CDR3 extends over 13 amino acids. V gave up 5 bases and J gave up 1 base, with 8 bases separating them. The CDR3 nucleotides are TGTGCCAGCAGTCGTACAGGGAACACTGAAGCTTTCTTT. Residues: CASSRTGNTEAFF.

This rearrangement joins TRBV7-9 to TRBJ1-2; D is unresolved. CDR3 length equals 17 residues. Germline values: CDR1 SEHNR, CDR2 FQNEAQ (reference sequence). Between the trimmed V and J ends, which lost 1 base and 2 bases, there was a span of 17 bases. CDR3 region: CASSLVSGTSRNYGYTF. The CDR3 nucleotides read TGTGCCAGCAGCTTAGTGTCGGGCACCTCGAGGAACTATGGCTACACCTTC. Full variable domain (remainder filled in from reference TRBV7-9 and TRBJ1-2): DTGVSQNPRHKITKRGQNVTFRCDPISEHNRLYWYRQTLGQGPEFLTYFQNEAQLEKSRLLSDRFSAERPKGSFSTLEIQRTEQGDSAMYLCASSLVSGTSRNYGYTFGSGTRLTVV.

The V call is TRBV6-5, the J call TRBJ2-7, with D possibly TRBD2 on 6 matching bases. CDR1 is MNHEY, CDR2 SVGAGI, per germline. Trimming removed 5 bases from V and 5 bases from J, with 7 bases in between. This CDR3 spans 11 amino acids. The CDR3 loop is CASSREDEQYF. CDR3 coding DNA: TGTGCCAGCAGTAGGGAGGACGAGCAGTACTTC.

The chain employs TRBV9 and TRBJ2-2, with 10 bases matching TRBD2. The CDR3 extends over 17 amino acids. Trimming took 0 bases from V and 2 from J; bases not matched to a gene: 4. CDR1 and CDR2 from the germline V gene are SGDLS and YYNGEE. The CDR3 is CASSVEPSGGNTGELFF. CDR3 DNA: TGTGCCAGCAGCGTAGAACCTAGCGGGGGTAACACCGGGGAGCTGTTTTTT.

The V and J genes are TRBV15 and TRBJ2-5, with D unclear. The CDR3 covers 15 residues. V lost 2 bases, J lost 2 bases, and 12 bases lay in between. Germline CDR1 reads LNHNV; CDR2 reads YYDKDF (reference sequence). The CDR3: CATSRSSNRQETQYF. The CDR3, as DNA: TGTGCCACCAGCAGATCCTCCAACAGACAAGAGACCCAGTACTTC.

The table lists this clone with a few counts. The V and J genes are TRBV19 and TRBJ2-1, with 8 bases matching TRBD1. There are 15 residues in the CDR3. Germline V lookup: CDR1 LNHDA, CDR2 SQIVND (reference sequence). The ends lost 9 bases at V and 2 bases at J; junction bases unmatched: 9. Written as DNA, the CDR3 is TGTGCCAGCAGGCTCGACAGGGGAGCCTACAATGAGCAGTTCTTC. Encoded protein: CASRLDRGAYNEQFF.

The table lists this clone with a few counts. The rearrangement joins TRBV4-1 to TRBJ2-1, with D perhaps being TRBD1 or TRBD2 (6 bases each). Looked up from germline, CDR1 is MGHRA and CDR2 is YSYEKL. CDR3 length: 12 amino acids. V gave up 4 bases and J gave up 15 bases, with 16 bases separating them. CDR3 residues: CASSLAGRGLFF. For the CDR3, the DNA is TGCGCCAGCAGCCTTGCGGGCCGGGGGCTGTTCTTC.

The J gene is TRBJ2-7, the V gene TRBV19; TRBD1 matches at 7 bases. CDR3 size: 13 residues. The V gene's germline CDR1 is LNHDA and CDR2 SQIVND (reference sequence). J lost 0 bases, V lost 8 bases, and 4 bases had no gene match. The CDR3 coding sequence is TGTGCCAGTTTGGGACAGAGCTCCTACGAGCAGTACTTC. Protein sequence: CASLGQSSYEQYF.

This clone has just one count. The rearrangement links TRBV30 to TRBJ2-2; possibly TRBD1 or TRBD2 for D (5 bases each). This CDR3 is built from 14 residues. Trimming cost V 2 bases and J 4 bases, with 11 bases left between them. Germline CDR1 and CDR2: GTSNPN and SVGIG (reference sequence). The DNA for the CDR3 is TGTGCCTGGAGTACCGGGACCATCACCGGGGAGCTGTTTTTT. Translated: CAWSTGTITGELFF.

The chain employs TRBV7-8 and TRBJ1-5; D ambiguous. The CDR3 is 15 residues long. V shed 5 bases and J shed 6 bases, with 17 bases lying between them. CDR1 is SGHVS, CDR2 FQNEAQ, per germline. For the CDR3, the DNA is TGTGCCAGCAGCCCCCTCCCCCAAGAGGGTCAGCCCCAGCATTTT. Encoded protein: CASSPLPQEGQPQHF.